These T cell receptor beta chains were read from a single sample in a study of molecular identifiers for immune sequencing clone quantification. TCRdb independently ran MiXCR on the PCR reads; one entry per CDR3 protein. The sample shows approximately 630,000 distinct CDR3 sequences, 25% of them seen only once. The source material was naive CD8+ T cells from blood, with Jurkat cell RNA spiked in. All receptors derive from a human donor in good health. Some libraries in this study had Jurkat cell RNA spiked in. The CDR3 runs from the conserved cysteine through the conserved F or W. The D gene is left open where the match is weak. The listing skips clone size in some rows; elsewhere it reads once, few, many or a size class.

many | TRBJ2-7 | TRBD2 | TRBV7-9 | CAGGEAYEQYF | TGTGCCGGGGGGGAGGCCTACGAGCAGTACTTC
many | TRBJ1-4 | NA | TRBV7-9 | CASSLVSFATNEKLFF | TGTGCCAGCAGCTTAGTCTCTTTCGCAACTAATGAAAAACTGTTTTTT
many | TRBJ2-4 | NA | TRBV4-2 | CASSQELNEAKNIQYF | TGTGCCAGCAGCCAAGAGCTGAACGAAGCCAAAAACATTCAGTACTTC
many | TRBJ2-3 | TRBD2 | TRBV12-3/TRBV12-4 | CASSSPGLASTDTQYF | TGTGCCAGCAGTTCACCGGGACTAGCGAGCACAGATACGCAGTATTTT
few | TRBJ2-1 | TRBD2 | TRBV7-9 | CASSLKGTSIHEQFF | TGTGCCAGCAGCTTAAAAGGGACTAGCATCCATGAGCAGTTCTTC
NA | TRBJ2-3 | NA | TRBV5-6 | CASNEWGGSTDTQYF | TGTGCCAGCAACGAGTGGGGCGGGAGCACAGATACGCAGTATTTT
few | TRBJ2-7 | NA | TRBV20-1 | CSARFLGQSSYEQYF | TGCAGTGCTAGGTTTTTGGGCCAGAGCTCCTACGAGCAGTACTTC
few | TRBJ2-1 | TRBD1 | TRBV4-3 | CASSQDWRQGANEQFF | TGCGCCAGCAGCCAAGATTGGAGACAGGGTGCCAATGAGCAGTTCTTC
few | TRBJ2-5 | NA | TRBV7-9 | CASSHARDMYF | TGTGCCAGCAGCCACGCCCGGGACATGTACTTC
few | TRBJ1-2 | TRBD1 | TRBV29-1 | CSVPTGGAPDYGYTF | TGCAGCGTGCCGACAGGGGGCGCCCCGGACTATGGCTACACCTTC
NA | TRBJ2-7 | NA | TRBV4-3 | CASSQDRAGPSYEQYF | TGCGCCAGCAGCCAAGATAGGGCGGGGCCCTCCTACGAGCAGTACTTC
NA | TRBJ1-5 | NA | TRBV12-3/TRBV12-4 | CASSLGEQGPQPQHF | TGTGCCAGCAGTCTGGGGGAACAGGGACCTCAGCCCCAGCATTTT
many | TRBJ2-7 | TRBD2 | TRBV20-1 | CSARVGGSYEQYF | TGCAGTGCTAGAGTGGGAGGGTCCTACGAGCAGTACTTC
once | TRBJ2-3 | NA | TRBV4-1 | CASSQVGTDTRYF | TGCGCCAGCAGCCAAGTTGGCACAGATACGCGGTATTTT
many | TRBJ1-1 | TRBD1 | TRBV5-1 | CASSWTGKDTEAFF | TGCGCCAGCAGCTGGACAGGGAAGGACACTGAAGCTTTCTTT
many | TRBJ2-7 | NA | TRBV7-2 | CASSITSYEQYF | TGTGCCAGCAGCATAACTAGCTACGAGCAGTACTTC
many | TRBJ1-4 | NA | TRBV3-1 | CASSPTRSSNEKLFF | TGTGCCAGCAGCCCTACAAGGAGCTCTAATGAAAAACTGTTTTTT
few | TRBJ1-1 | TRBD1 | TRBV13 | CASSLGTGVAFF | TGTGCCAGCAGCTTAGGGACAGGGGTGGCTTTCTTT
once | TRBJ2-1 | NA | TRBV11-3 | CASSLGYNNEQFF | TGTGCCAGCAGCTTAGGATACAACAATGAGCAGTTCTTC
NA | TRBJ2-7 | TRBD1 | TRBV6-6 | CAIGQGAAHEQYF | TGTGCCATCGGACAGGGGGCGGCACACGAGCAGTACTTC
NA | TRBJ2-2 | NA | TRBV5-1 | CASSLVANTGELFF | TGCGCCAGCAGCTTGGTGGCGAACACCGGGGAGCTGTTTTTT
NA | TRBJ2-7 | NA | TRBV20-1 | CSARDSEGQLAYEQYF | TGCAGTGCTAGAGATTCAGAGGGGCAGTTGGCCTACGAGCAGTACTTC
few | TRBJ2-5 | TRBD2 | TRBV3-1 | CASSQVASGGAIETQYF | TGTGCCAGCAGCCAAGTTGCTAGCGGGGGGGCCATCGAGACCCAGTACTTC